The following is a T cell receptor beta chain sequence with its context. Its antigen is not known. This sample is drawn from a study of PD-1 blockade in classical Hodgkin lymphoma. Only in-frame clones appear in the TCRdb table, and some are missing; sequencing was by immunoSEQ multiplex PCR. This table holds some 50,000 clones, approximately 76% found once. As to time point: cycle 4 day 1 (C4D1), after less than seven weeks of nivolumab. Each of the patients experienced relapse following autologous stem cell transplantation, and their brentuximab vedotin exposure differed. This CDR3 region has 14 residues. Germline V gene data show CDR1 as LNHDA and CDR2 as SQIVND (reference sequence). V dropped 0 bases and J dropped 1 base, with 4 bases sitting between them. General observations from the study: Newly diagnosed patients reportedly had lower baseline TCR diversity than healthy donors. Prior to therapy, complete responders displayed diversity much like that of newly diagnosed patients.

The chain links TRBV19 to TRBJ1-5; D is ambiguous. The starting material was peripheral blood mononuclear cells (PBMCs), obtained before the fourth cycle of nivolumab. The clonotype originates from a human donor with classical Hodgkin lymphoma. The CDR3 region is CASSIEWSNQPQHF. In DNA form, the CDR3 reads TGTGCCAGTAGTATAGAGTGGAGCAATCAGCCCCAGCATTTT.